This T cell receptor (beta chain) was profiled in a study of T cell clones after liver transplantation. Study-wide context: Tolerant meant at least one year fully off immunosuppression without liver enzymes above twice normal.

The germline V gene encodes CDR1 SGDLS and CDR2 YYNGEE. CDR3 length: 16 amino acids. The V end was cut by 0 bases, the J end by 5 bases, with 14 bases between. The protocol was immunoSEQ multiplex PCR, while the TCRdb copy is restricted to in-frame clones and leaves out a portion. The sample lists around 120,000 clones, approximately 90% seen once, with roughly 0.83% in the top ten. This clone was seen a few times. Its antigen is not identified. Study-level findings and limits: Post-transplant time points were not standardized, so conclusions are preliminary. Low donor cell numbers restricted donor-reactive repertoire measurement in two subjects.

The sequence was collected from a human patient who received a liver transplant. Certain T cells may be donor cells from the graft. This chain links TRBV9 with TRBJ1-4; D is possibly TRBD1 (5 bases). Specimen: CD4+ T cells from blood, collected 12 months after liver transplant. Written as DNA, the CDR3 is TGTGCCAGCAGCGTAGCTGGGACGCCAGTCAATGAAAAACTGTTTTTT. This gives the protein CASSVAGTPVNEKLFF.